One sample yielded the 12 T cell receptor beta chains listed below, sequenced in a study of technical replicates of blood from several donors. Here immunoSEQ multiplex PCR was the method, and the copy in TCRdb shows in-frame clones only, minus some. The data show about 89,000 clones, 94% seen once. The sequencing input was T cells isolated from PBMCs. Receptors were obtained from a human donor in good health.

A single count supports this clone. The genes are TRBV6-5 and TRBJ2-2; D may be TRBD2 (7 bases). The CDR3 is 16 residues long. Trimming pared 0 bases from V and 7 bases from J, leaving 15 bases between. Germline loops: CDR1 MNHEY, CDR2 SVGAGI. The CDR3 DNA sequence: TGTGCCAGCAGTTACTCGATTCGGGGGGCTGACGGGGAGCTGTTTTTT. This encodes CASSYSIRGADGELFF.

The chain employs TRBV11-2 and TRBJ1-1; no firm D call. CDR1 and CDR2 (germline): SGHAT, FQNNGV. With 5 bases removed from V and 0 bases from J, the gap between germline ends came to 13 bases. The CDR3 has 15 amino acids. CDR3 sequence (DNA): TGTGCCAGCAGCGCAAAGCCGTTAATGAACACTGAAGCTTTCTTT. Encoded protein: CASSAKPLMNTEAFF.

V and J are TRBV7-2 and TRBJ1-5; TRBD1 matches at 8 bases. V lost 0 bases, J lost 0 bases, and 10 bases stayed unmatched. Looked up from germline, CDR1 is SGHTA and CDR2 is FQGNSA. The CDR3 contains 19 residues. CDR3: CASSLARMGQEISNQPQHF. The CDR3 bases are TGTGCCAGCAGCTTAGCCCGTATGGGACAGGAGATTAGCAATCAGCCCCAGCATTTT.

The chain couples TRBV7-6 to TRBJ1-1; maybe TRBD1 (6 bases). The CDR3 spans 17 residues. Germline-derived CDR1 and CDR2 are SGHVS and FNYEAQ. V lost 7 bases to trimming and J lost 0 bases, with 21 bases between them. The CDR3 protein is CASTRPGGRPLNTEAFF. The CDR3 nucleotides are TGTGCCAGCACCCGACCGGGGGGGCGCCCCCTGAACACTGAAGCTTTCTTT.

The table lists this clone with a count of one. CDR3 residues: CASSPLDYLETQYF. The CDR3 nucleotides are TGTGCCAGCAGTCCTTTGGACTACCTAGAGACCCAGTACTTC. This chain links TRBV27 with TRBJ2-5, with D perhaps matching TRBD2 (6 bases). V gave up 5 bases and J gave up 4 bases, with 14 bases separating them. The CDR3 consists of 14 residues. Per germline, CDR1 MNHEY and CDR2 SMNVEV (reference sequence).

The chain employs TRBV19 and TRBJ1-1; D remains unclear. Germline CDR1 reads LNHDA; CDR2 reads SQIVND (reference sequence). Trimming removed 5 bases at V and 1 base at J, with 5 bases between. The CDR3 covers 12 residues. CDR3 sequence reads: CASSFGNTEAFF. The CDR3 DNA follows: TGTGCCAGTAGTTTCGGGAACACTGAAGCTTTCTTT.

The CDR3 nucleotides read TGTGCCAGCAGTTACTCTCAGGGGCAGGAAAAACTGTTTTTT. Translating gives CASSYSQGQEKLFF. The chain carries TRBV6-5 and TRBJ1-4, with a tentative D call TRBD1 (6 bases). Germline V gene data show CDR1 as MNHEY and CDR2 as SVGAGI. The CDR3 extends over 14 amino acids. Trimming stripped 0 bases from V and 8 bases from J, with 10 bases between.

This chain links TRBV5-1 with TRBJ2-1, with TRBD1 identical over 9 bases. Germline V gene data show CDR1 as SGHRS and CDR2 as YFSETQ. V gave up 0 bases and J gave up 8 bases; unmatched junction bases: 9. This CDR3 comprises 16 residues. CDR3 region: CASSLAIGTGLDEQFF. In DNA, the CDR3 is TGCGCCAGCAGCTTGGCCATCGGGACAGGGTTGGATGAGCAGTTCTTC. The full variable domain, with the rest looked up from reference TRBV5-1 and TRBJ2-1, is KAGVTQTPRYLIKTRGQQVTLSCSPISGHRSVSWYQQTPGQGLQFLFEYFSETQRNKGNFPGRFSGRQFSNSRSEMNVSTLELGDSALYLCASSLAIGTGLDEQFFGPGTRLTVL.

The V call is TRBV27, the J call TRBJ2-1, with 7 bases matching TRBD1. The V gene's germline CDR1 is MNHEY and CDR2 SMNVEV (reference sequence). CDR3 length: 20 amino acids. Trimming removed 0 bases from V and 9 bases from J; junction bases left unmatched: 23. CDR3 sequence reads: CASSLSWLRGFEGTDSEQFF. CDR3 sequence (DNA): TGTGCCAGCAGTTTATCATGGTTGAGGGGCTTTGAAGGGACAGACAGTGAGCAGTTCTTC.

The chain couples TRBV5-4 to TRBJ2-1, with a possible D match to TRBD2 (6 bases). The CDR3 covers 16 residues. CDR1 is SGHNT and CDR2 is YYREEE in the germline V gene (reference sequence). V gave up 0 bases and J gave up 4 bases, with 14 bases separating them. The CDR3 DNA sequence: TGTGCCAGCAGCTTGGAGGGATTAGCGGCGTACAATGAGCAGTTCTTC. It yields the protein CASSLEGLAAYNEQFF.

The gene calls are TRBV5-4 and TRBJ1-2; D may be TRBD1 (6 bases). Germline CDR1 SGHNT, CDR2 YYREEE (reference sequence). Deletions cut 4 bases from V and 2 bases from J, with 12 bases between. The CDR3 is 14 residues long. The CDR3 sequence: CASSIQGSNYGYTF. Written as DNA, the CDR3 is TGTGCCAGCAGCATACAGGGTTCCAACTATGGCTACACCTTC.

The V gene is TRBV6-1, the J gene TRBJ2-7; perhaps TRBD2 as D (6 bases). The CDR3 covers 14 residues. Germline CDR1 and CDR2: MNHNS and SASEGT. Between the trimmed V and J ends, which lost 7 bases and 6 bases, there was a span of 19 bases. CDR3 bases: TGTGCCAGCAACGCAAGGGCGGGATTGGGCGAGCAGTACTTC. The encoded protein is CASNARAGLGEQYF.